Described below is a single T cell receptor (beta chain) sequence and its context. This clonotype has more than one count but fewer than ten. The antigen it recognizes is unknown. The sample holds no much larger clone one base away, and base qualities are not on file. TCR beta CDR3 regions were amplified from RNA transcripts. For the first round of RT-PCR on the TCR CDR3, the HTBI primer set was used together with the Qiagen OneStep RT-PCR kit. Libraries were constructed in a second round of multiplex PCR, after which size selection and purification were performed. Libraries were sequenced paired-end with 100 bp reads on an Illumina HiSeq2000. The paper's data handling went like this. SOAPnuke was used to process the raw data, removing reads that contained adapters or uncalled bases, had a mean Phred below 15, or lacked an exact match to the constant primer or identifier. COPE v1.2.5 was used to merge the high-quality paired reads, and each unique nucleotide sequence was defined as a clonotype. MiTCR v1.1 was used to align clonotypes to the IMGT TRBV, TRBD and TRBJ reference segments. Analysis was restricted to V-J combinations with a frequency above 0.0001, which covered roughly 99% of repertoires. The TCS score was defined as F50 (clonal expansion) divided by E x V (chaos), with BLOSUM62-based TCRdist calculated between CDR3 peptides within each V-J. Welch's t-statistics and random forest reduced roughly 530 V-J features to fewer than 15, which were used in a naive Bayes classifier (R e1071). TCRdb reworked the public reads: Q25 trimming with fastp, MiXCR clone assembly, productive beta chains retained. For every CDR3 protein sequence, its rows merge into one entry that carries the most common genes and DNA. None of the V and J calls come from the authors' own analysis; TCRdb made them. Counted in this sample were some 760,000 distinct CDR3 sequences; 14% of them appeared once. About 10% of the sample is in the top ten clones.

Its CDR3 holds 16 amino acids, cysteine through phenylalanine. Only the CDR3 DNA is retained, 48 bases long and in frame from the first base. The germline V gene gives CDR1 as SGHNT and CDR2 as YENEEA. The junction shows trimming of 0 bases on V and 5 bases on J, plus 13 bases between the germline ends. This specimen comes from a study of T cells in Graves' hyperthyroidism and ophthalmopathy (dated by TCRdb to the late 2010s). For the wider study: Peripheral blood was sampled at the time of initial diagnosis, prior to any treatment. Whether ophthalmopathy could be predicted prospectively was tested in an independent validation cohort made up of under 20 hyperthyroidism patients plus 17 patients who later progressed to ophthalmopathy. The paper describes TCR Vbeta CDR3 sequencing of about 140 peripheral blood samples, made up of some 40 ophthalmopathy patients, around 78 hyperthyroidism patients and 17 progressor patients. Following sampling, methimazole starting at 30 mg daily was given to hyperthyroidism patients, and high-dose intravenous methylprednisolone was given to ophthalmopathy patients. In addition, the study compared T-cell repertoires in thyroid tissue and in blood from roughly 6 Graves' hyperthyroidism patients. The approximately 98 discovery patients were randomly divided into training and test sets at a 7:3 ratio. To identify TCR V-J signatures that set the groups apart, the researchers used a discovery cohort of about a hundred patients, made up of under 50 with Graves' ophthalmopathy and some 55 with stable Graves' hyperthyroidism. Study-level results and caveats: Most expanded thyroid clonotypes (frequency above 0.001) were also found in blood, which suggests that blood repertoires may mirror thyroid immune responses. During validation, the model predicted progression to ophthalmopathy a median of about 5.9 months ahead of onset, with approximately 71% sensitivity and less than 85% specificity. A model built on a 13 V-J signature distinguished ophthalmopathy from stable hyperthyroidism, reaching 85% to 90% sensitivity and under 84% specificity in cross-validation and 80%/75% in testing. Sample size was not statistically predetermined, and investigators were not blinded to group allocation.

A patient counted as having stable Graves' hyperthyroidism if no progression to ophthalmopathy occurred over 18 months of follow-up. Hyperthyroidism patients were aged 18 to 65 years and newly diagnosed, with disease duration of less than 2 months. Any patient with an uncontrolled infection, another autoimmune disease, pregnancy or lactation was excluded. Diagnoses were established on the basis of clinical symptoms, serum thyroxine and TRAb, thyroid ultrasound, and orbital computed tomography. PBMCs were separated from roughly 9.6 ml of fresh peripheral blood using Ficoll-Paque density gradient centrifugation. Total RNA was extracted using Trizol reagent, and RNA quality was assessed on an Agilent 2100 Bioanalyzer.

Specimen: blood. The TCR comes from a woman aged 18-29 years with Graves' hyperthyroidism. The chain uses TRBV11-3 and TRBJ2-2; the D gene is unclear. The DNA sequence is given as TGTGCCAGCAGCTTAGATCGCTGGGGTTCGACCGGGGAGCTGTTTTTT. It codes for CASSLDRWGSTGELFF.